This entry is about one TCR beta chain. No antigen is known for it. Roughly 10 milliliters of peripheral blood were drawn from each donor. This entry comes from a study of blood T cells in healthy people across ages. The germline V gene encodes CDR1 MNHNY and CDR2 SVGAGI (reference sequence). There are 13 residues in the CDR3. The V and J ends lost 6 bases and 6 bases respectively, with 14 bases between them. PCR was performed a second time for about 6 to 12 cycles using a sample-barcoded 5' primer and a J-beta primer mix. TCRdb fed the 5' RACE reads into MiXCR, producing one record per CDR3 protein. Among about 1.5 million distinct CDR3 sequences listed, about 45% were seen once. Findings of the study overall: The long-lived group displayed more naive CD4+ cells, plus higher diversity, than the aged donors did.

The chain employs TRBV6-6 and TRBJ2-5; possibly TRBD1 for D (6 bases). Sequenced sample: blood. The TCR comes from a young woman in good health. The CDR3 nucleotides are TGTGCCAGCAGACCCTCGCAGGGGAAGACCCAGTACTTC. Protein product: CASRPSQGKTQYF.